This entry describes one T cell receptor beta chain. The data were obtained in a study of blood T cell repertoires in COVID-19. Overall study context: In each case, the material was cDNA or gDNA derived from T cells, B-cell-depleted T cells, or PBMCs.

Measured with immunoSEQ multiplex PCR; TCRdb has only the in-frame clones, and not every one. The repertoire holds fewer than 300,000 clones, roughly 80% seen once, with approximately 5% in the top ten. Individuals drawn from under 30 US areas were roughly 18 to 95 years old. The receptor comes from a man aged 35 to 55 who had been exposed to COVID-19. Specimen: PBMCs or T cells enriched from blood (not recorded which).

The CDR3 protein is CSVEGSGYTF. CDR3 bases: TGCAGCGTTGAAGGGAGCGGCTACACCTTC. The V and J genes are TRBV29-1 and TRBJ1-2; D gene unclear. The germline CDR1 and CDR2 sequences are SQVTM and ANQGSEA. V was shortened by 1 base and J by 8 bases, with 5 bases between the two germline ends. The CDR3 runs 10 residues.